This T cell receptor (beta chain) was identified in a study of OX40 agonist ivuxolimab in advanced cancers. The overall study: Patients' therapy was ivuxolimab, an antibody that acts as an agonist of OX40 (CD134). The study, taken as a whole, reports: At 0.1-3.0 mg/kg, partial responders had clonal expansion among the lowest observed.

Sequencing was performed with immunoSEQ multiplex PCR; in TCRdb, only in-frame clones are kept and a portion is missing. The top ten hold roughly 1.7% of the sample, which has 83,000 or so clones, roughly four fifths seen once. Looked up from germline, CDR1 is ENHRY and CDR2 is SYGVKD. The CDR3 is 16 residues long. V was clipped by 4 bases and J by 8 bases; unmatched bases: 9. Comments on this clone: The antigen remains undetermined.

The sequencing used CD4+ or CD8+ T cells sorted from blood, collected in a trial of the OX40 agonist ivuxolimab. The TCR comes from an adult with an advanced solid tumor such as melanoma, head and neck, liver or kidney cancer. The gene calls are TRBV10-3 and TRBJ2-1; TRBD2 matches 12 bases. The CDR3 DNA sequence: TGTGCCATCAGTGTATCTAGCGGGGGGGCATCGGATGAGCAGTTCTTC. Its protein product is CAISVSSGGASDEQFF.